The next 23 T cell receptor beta chains were all read from a single sample in a study of cytomegalovirus exposure and HLA in healthy donors. Generated by immunoSEQ multiplex PCR, the TCRdb table keeps only in-frame clones and is missing some. The data contain more than 140,000 clones, around nine tenths of them seen just once; the ten biggest clones take up about 3.1%. The specimen was PBMCs. The receptors come from a woman under 30 in good health and CMV-seropositive.

J is TRBJ2-1 and V is TRBV5-1, with D perhaps TRBD1 (8 bases). Germline CDR1 SGHRS, CDR2 YFSETQ. V was shortened by 0 bases and J by 7 bases, with 17 bases between the two germline ends. The CDR3 consists of 16 residues. The CDR3 nucleotides read TGCGCCAGCAGCTTGGATTTTGACAGGGGAGGGAATGAGCAGTTCTTC. It yields the protein CASSLDFDRGGNEQFF.

The V gene is TRBV28, the J gene TRBJ1-2; a possible D gene is TRBD1 (6 bases). V was pared by 6 bases and J by 2 bases, with 10 bases between. Germline loops: CDR1 MDHEN, CDR2 SYDVKM. CDR3 length equals 13 residues. CDR3 loop: CASSSGQNYGYTF. The CDR3 DNA follows: TGTGCCAGCAGCTCGGGACAAAACTATGGCTACACCTTC.

This clone was counted once. The CDR3 DNA is TGTGCCAGCAGCCCTGGGCCTAGCGCCGAGCAGTACTTC. Residues: CASSPGPSAEQYF. J is TRBJ2-7 and V is TRBV7-2, with D perhaps TRBD2 (6 bases). This CDR3 comprises 13 residues. Deletions cut 5 bases from V and 6 bases from J, with 14 bases between. CDR1 and CDR2 from the germline V gene are SGHTA and FQGNSA.

The chain carries TRBV5-1 and TRBJ2-2; 11 bases line up with TRBD2. CDR1 and CDR2 (germline): SGHRS, YFSETQ. The ends lost 3 bases at V and 4 bases at J; junction bases unmatched: 8. This CDR3 has 17 amino acids. The CDR3 here is CASSSLAGGPGTGELFF. The CDR3 nucleotides are TGCGCCAGCAGCTCTTTAGCGGGAGGGCCGGGCACCGGGGAGCTGTTTTTT.

The rearrangement links TRBV28 to TRBJ2-7; a weak D match, TRBD1 (6 bases). The CDR3 is 12 residues long. V lost 3 bases and J lost 11, with 14 bases in between. CDR1 is MDHEN, CDR2 SYDVKM, per germline. As DNA, the CDR3 is TGTGCCAGCAGTTTGCCGACAGGCCTTGAGTACTTC. It yields the protein CASSLPTGLEYF.

The chain combines TRBV15 with TRBJ2-7; possible D gene TRBD2, 6 bases. Per the germline V gene, CDR1 is LNHNV and CDR2 is YYDKDF (reference sequence). This CDR3 has 15 residues. V was clipped by 3 bases and J by 4 bases, with 16 bases between them. The CDR3 sequence: CATSRGGGYIYEQYF. CDR3 nucleotides: TGTGCCACCAGCAGGGGAGGAGGGTATATATACGAGCAGTACTTC.

CDR3 protein: CASSYRTGYLYGYTF. The CDR3 DNA is TGTGCCAGCAGTTACAGGACAGGGTACCTCTATGGCTACACCTTC. The chain recombines TRBV6-5 with TRBJ1-2, with TRBD1 matching 8 bases. This CDR3 contains 15 residues. The junction had 6 bases not matched to a gene; V was cut back by 2 bases and J by 4 bases. Germline V gene sequence: CDR1 MNHEY, CDR2 SVGAGI.

The chain links TRBV7-3 to TRBJ2-2; tentative D call: TRBD2 (5 bases). V lost 2 bases and J 5 bases, leaving 15 bases between the germline ends. This CDR3 is built from 16 residues. In germline, CDR1 is SGHTA, CDR2 FQGTGA. CDR3 nucleotide sequence: TGTGCCAGCAGCTTATTGGCGGGCGGAAGAACCGGGGAGCTGTTTTTT. Protein: CASSLLAGGRTGELFF.

This clone was detected once. The V and J genes are TRBV5-4 and TRBJ2-3, with 10 bases lining up with TRBD2. Germline V gene sequence: CDR1 SGHNT, CDR2 YYREEE (reference sequence). After removal of 5 bases from V and 1 base from J, the junction contained 4 bases not matched to a gene. The CDR3 totals 15 residues. CDR3 amino acids: CASRSGTSGTDTQYF. CDR3 DNA: TGTGCCAGCAGATCCGGGACTAGCGGCACAGATACGCAGTATTTT.

The rearrangement links TRBV21-1 to TRBJ2-3; the DNA was not used to check the table's D call, TRBD1. TRBV21-1 is a pseudogene locus. CDR3 size: 16 residues. The CDR3 nucleotides are TGTGCCAGCAGCACGAACAGGGGGCTTTTAGCAGATACGCAGTATTTT. Its protein product is CASSTNRGLLADTQYF.

This clone was detected only a few times. The chain joins TRBV4-2 to TRBJ2-2, with D possibly TRBD1 on 5 matching bases. The V end lost 4 bases, the J end lost 1 base, and 13 bases lay between the germline ends. This CDR3 has 16 amino acids. Germline V gene data show CDR1 as LGHNA and CDR2 as YNFKEQ. The CDR3 loop is CASSRVIGQNTGELFF. The DNA for the CDR3 is TGTGCCAGCAGCCGCGTCATCGGACAGAACACCGGGGAGCTGTTTTTT.

The rearrangement joins TRBV2 to TRBJ2-7; D perhaps matches TRBD2 (6 bases). CDR3 length: 15 amino acids. The germline V and J ends were trimmed by 0 bases and 4 bases, with 13 bases remaining between them. Germline V CDR1 and CDR2: SNHLY, FYNNEI. The CDR3 coding sequence is TGTGCCAGCAGTGAAGCAAGCCTAGGAGGGTACGAGCAGTACTTC. Its protein product is CASSEASLGGYEQYF.

The chain has TRBV9 and TRBJ2-3, with TRBD2 identical over 10 bases. Germline V gene sequence: CDR1 SGDLS, CDR2 YYNGEE. This CDR3 spans 15 amino acids. J gave up 6 bases and V 1 base, and 5 bases lay outside the gene matches. The CDR3 region is CASSVTAGGPDTQYF. CDR3 nucleotide sequence: TGTGCCAGCAGCGTAACAGCGGGAGGGCCGGATACGCAGTATTTT.

The chain joins TRBV15 to TRBJ2-3, with D possibly being TRBD1 (7 bases). This CDR3 comprises 16 residues. The V and J ends lost 0 bases and 5 bases respectively, with 15 bases between them. Germline V gene lookup returns CDR1 LNHNV and CDR2 YYDKDF (reference sequence). Written as DNA, the CDR3 is TGTGCCACCAGCAGAGATCTGCAGGGGGGAATAGATACGCAGTATTTT. Translated, it gives CATSRDLQGGIDTQYF.

A few counts support this clone. V and J are TRBV19 and TRBJ1-2; D is undetermined. The CDR3 has 13 amino acids. CDR1 is LNHDA and CDR2 is SQIVND in the germline V gene (reference sequence). Trimming pared 7 bases from V and 7 bases from J, leaving 16 bases between. In DNA, the CDR3 is TGTGCCAGTACCTGGACCACAGCGGGTGGCTACACCTTC. Its protein product is CASTWTTAGGYTF.

V is TRBV2 and J is TRBJ1-1; D possibly corresponds to TRBD1 (6 bases). V dropped 0 bases and J dropped 2 bases, with 10 bases sitting between them. Per germline, CDR1 SNHLY and CDR2 FYNNEI. The CDR3 is made up of 15 amino acids. CDR3 in DNA: TGTGCCAGCAGTGAAGCAAGGACAGCTAACACTGAAGCTTTCTTT. Its translation: CASSEARTANTEAFF.

The sample holds one count of this clone. V usage is TRBV11-2 and J usage is TRBJ1-1; D ambiguous. CDR3 length equals 15 residues. CDR1 is SGHAT and CDR2 is FQNNGV in the germline V gene. Trimming shortened V by 6 bases and J by 5 bases, and 19 bases separated the two germline ends. The CDR3: CASRRLPETGTEAFF. CDR3 bases: TGTGCCAGCAGGCGCCTCCCGGAGACGGGAACTGAAGCTTTCTTT.

This clone was recorded once. The chain employs TRBV5-1 and TRBJ2-1; 7 bases agree with TRBD2. The CDR3 is made up of 15 amino acids. The trim removed 2 bases at V and 4 bases at J, leaving 6 bases unmatched. Germline CDR1 SGHRS, CDR2 YFSETQ. Written as DNA, the CDR3 is TGCGCCAGCAGCTTCTCGGGGGAGGGGTACAATGAGCAGTTCTTC. This gives the protein CASSFSGEGYNEQFF.

J is TRBJ2-7 and V is TRBV4-1, with TRBD1 as a possible D gene (6 bases). The V end was cut by 3 bases, the J end by 5 bases, with 23 bases between. The CDR3 has 17 residues. CDR1 is MGHRA and CDR2 is YSYEKL in the germline V gene. The CDR3 DNA sequence: TGCGCCAGCAGCCAGGGTTCGGCCAGGGGTGCGGCCGACGAGCAGTACTTC. Amino acid sequence: CASSQGSARGAADEQYF.

The chain has TRBV9 and TRBJ2-3; 7 bases are shared with TRBD1. Looked up from germline, CDR1 is SGDLS and CDR2 is YYNGEE. After removal of 2 bases from V and 5 bases from J, the junction contained 2 bases not matched to a gene. This CDR3 contains 13 residues. CDR3 sequence: CASSVDRRDTQYF. The DNA for the CDR3 is TGTGCCAGCAGCGTGGACAGGAGAGATACGCAGTATTTT.

This clone was seen just once. The CDR3 nucleotides read TGTGCCAGCAGCCAAGAGTCGGTCGGGGAGGGGCGGTTCTTC. This encodes CASSQESVGEGRFF. The chain couples TRBV4-2 to TRBJ2-1, with 7 bases aligning to TRBD2. The CDR3 is 14 amino acids. The germline CDR1 and CDR2 sequences are LGHNA and YNFKEQ. V was clipped by 0 bases and J by 15 bases; unmatched bases: 11.

The chain couples TRBV6-6 to TRBJ2-5; D remains unclear. The CDR3 totals 12 residues. Looked up from germline, CDR1 is MNHNY and CDR2 is SVGAGI (reference sequence). V lost 2 bases and J 5 bases, leaving 6 bases between the germline ends. The CDR3, as DNA: TGTGCCAGCAGTTACCCCCCGGAGACCCAGTACTTC. It yields the protein CASSYPPETQYF.

The J gene is TRBJ2-7, the V gene TRBV5-4, with 8 bases that match TRBD1. V trimming: 1 base; J trimming: 0 bases; junction bases outside the gene matches: 6. Germline CDR1 and CDR2: SGHNT and YYREEE (reference sequence). The CDR3 has 16 amino acids. CDR3 region: CASSLLRTGLSYEQYF. CDR3 in DNA: TGTGCCAGCAGCTTGTTACGGACAGGGCTCTCCTACGAGCAGTACTTC. The full variable domain, rest sourced from reference TRBV5-4 and TRBJ2-7, is ETGVTQSPTHLIKTRGQQVTLRCSSQSGHNTVSWYQQALGQGPQFIFQYYREEENGRGNFPPRFSGLQFPNYSSELNVNALELDDSALYLCASSLLRTGLSYEQYFGPGTRLTVT.